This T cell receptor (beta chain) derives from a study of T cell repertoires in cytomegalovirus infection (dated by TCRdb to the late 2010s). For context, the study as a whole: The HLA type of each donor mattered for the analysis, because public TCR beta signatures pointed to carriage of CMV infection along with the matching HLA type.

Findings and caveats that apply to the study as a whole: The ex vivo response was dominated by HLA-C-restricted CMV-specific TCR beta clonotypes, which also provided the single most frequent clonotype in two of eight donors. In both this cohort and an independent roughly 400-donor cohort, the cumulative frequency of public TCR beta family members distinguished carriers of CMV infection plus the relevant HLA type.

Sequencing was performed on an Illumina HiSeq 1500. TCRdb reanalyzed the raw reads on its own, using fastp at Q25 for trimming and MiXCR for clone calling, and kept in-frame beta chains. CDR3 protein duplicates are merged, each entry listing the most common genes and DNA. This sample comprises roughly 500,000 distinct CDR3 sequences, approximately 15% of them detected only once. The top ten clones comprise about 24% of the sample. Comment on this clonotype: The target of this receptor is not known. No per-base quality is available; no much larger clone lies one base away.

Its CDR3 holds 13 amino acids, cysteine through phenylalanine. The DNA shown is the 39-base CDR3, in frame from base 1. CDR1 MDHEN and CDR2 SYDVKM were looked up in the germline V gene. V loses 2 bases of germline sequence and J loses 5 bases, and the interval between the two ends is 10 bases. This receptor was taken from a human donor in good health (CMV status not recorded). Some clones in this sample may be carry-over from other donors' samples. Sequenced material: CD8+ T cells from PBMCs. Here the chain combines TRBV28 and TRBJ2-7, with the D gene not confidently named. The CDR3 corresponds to CASSLNGVNEQYF. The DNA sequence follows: TGTGCCAGCAGTTTAAATGGGGTCAACGAGCAGTACTTC.